The 3 T cell receptor beta chains given below trace back to one sample, sequenced in a study of vaccination effects on CD4 cells after COVID-19. Measured with immunoSEQ multiplex PCR; TCRdb has only the in-frame clones, and not every one. The data show approximately 47,000 clones, approximately 80% seen once. These TCRs' antigens remain unknown. Following a roughly ten-day culture, CD4+ T cells were purified. Sequenced material: CD4+ T cells from PBMCs cultured without peptide, taken before COVID-19 vaccination. These receptors came from a human donor who had a prior SARS-CoV-2 infection.

The rearrangement joins TRBV27 to TRBJ1-1, with 8 bases matching TRBD1. CDR3 length: 16 residues. Germline V gene lookup returns CDR1 MNHEY and CDR2 SMNVEV (reference sequence). The J segment lost 6 bases and the V segment lost 3 bases, leaving 12 bases of the junction unmatched. The CDR3 DNA is TGTGCCAGCAGTTTCGACAGGGGTTTTAAGGGGGCTGAAGCTTTCTTT. Translating it yields CASSFDRGFKGAEAFF.

The rearrangement joins TRBV27 to TRBJ1-4, with TRBD1 matching over 7 bases. Germline-derived CDR1 and CDR2 are MNHEY and SMNVEV (reference sequence). J gave up 6 bases and V 3 bases, and 10 bases lay outside the gene matches. The CDR3 is made up of 16 amino acids. The CDR3 sequence is CASSLGFGQADEKLFF. Here the CDR3 DNA reads TGTGCCAGCAGTTTGGGTTTTGGACAGGCGGATGAAAAACTGTTTTTT.

The gene calls are TRBV7-3 and TRBJ2-5, with D tentatively TRBD2 (7 bases). The CDR3 is 14 amino acids. The V end was cut by 5 bases, the J end by 5 bases, with 15 bases between. Germline assignment: CDR1 SGHTA and CDR2 FQGTGA. As DNA, the CDR3 is TGTGCCAGCAGCCTAGGGGGGGTTGTGGAGACCCAGTACTTC. Translation gives CASSLGGVVETQYF.